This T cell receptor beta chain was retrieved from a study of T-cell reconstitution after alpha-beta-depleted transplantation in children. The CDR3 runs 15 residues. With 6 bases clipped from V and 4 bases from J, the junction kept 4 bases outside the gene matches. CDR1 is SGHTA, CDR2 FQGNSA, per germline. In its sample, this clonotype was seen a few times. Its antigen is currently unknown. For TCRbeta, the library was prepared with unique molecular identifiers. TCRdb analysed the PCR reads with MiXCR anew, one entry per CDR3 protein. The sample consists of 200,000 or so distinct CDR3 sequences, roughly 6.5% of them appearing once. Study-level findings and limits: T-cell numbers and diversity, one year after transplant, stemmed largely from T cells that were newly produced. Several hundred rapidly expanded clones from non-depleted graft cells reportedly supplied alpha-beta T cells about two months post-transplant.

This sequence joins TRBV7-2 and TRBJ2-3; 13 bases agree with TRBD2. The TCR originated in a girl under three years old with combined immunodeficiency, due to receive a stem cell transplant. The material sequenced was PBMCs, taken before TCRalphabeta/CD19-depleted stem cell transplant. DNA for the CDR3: TGTGCCAGCAGGTTGACTAGCGGGAGGTCAGATACGCAGTATTTT. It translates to CASRLTSGRSDTQYF.